This TCR beta chain emerged from a study of human T cells and chemical hapten exposure. About the study: Each week of the roughly 24-week study, patients had diphenylcyclopropenone applied to the scalp. Patch tests put 0.01% DPC on the upper back, read at 6 days.

This CDR3 is 17 amino acids long. With 1 base removed from V and 2 bases from J, the gap between germline ends came to 18 bases. Per germline, CDR1 DFQATT and CDR2 SNEGSKA (reference sequence). Using its own MiXCR run on the RACE reads, TCRdb lists one record per CDR3 protein. The table shows 80,000 to 95,000 distinct CDR3 sequences, with approximately 11% occurring only once. This clonotype was counted ten times or more. The time point is: patch test 2, 6 weeks after DPC sensitization. Treatment defined: therapeutic diphenylcyclopropenone sensitization with weekly scalp DPC. This receptor was obtained from a man in his forties with alopecia areata. Some clones in this sample may be carry-over from other donors' samples. The source was whole blood, collected in connection with sensitization to the hapten diphenylcyclopropenone (DPC). The rearrangement links TRBV20-1 to TRBJ1-5, with D perhaps matching TRBD1 (6 bases). The CDR3 DNA reads as TGCAGTGCTAGAGTCCAGGGAGGGGGAACGGGCAATCAGCCCCAGCATTTT. Amino acid sequence: CSARVQGGGTGNQPQHF.